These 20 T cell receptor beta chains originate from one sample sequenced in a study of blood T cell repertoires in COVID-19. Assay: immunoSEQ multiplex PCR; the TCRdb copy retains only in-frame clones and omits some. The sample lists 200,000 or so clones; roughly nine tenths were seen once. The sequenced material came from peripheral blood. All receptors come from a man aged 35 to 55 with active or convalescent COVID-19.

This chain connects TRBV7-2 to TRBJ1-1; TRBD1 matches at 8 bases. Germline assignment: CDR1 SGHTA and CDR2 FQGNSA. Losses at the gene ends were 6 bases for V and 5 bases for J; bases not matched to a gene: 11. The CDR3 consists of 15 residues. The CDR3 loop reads CASRKNRGGGTEAFF. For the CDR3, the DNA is TGTGCCAGCAGGAAGAACAGGGGGGGTGGTACTGAAGCTTTCTTT.

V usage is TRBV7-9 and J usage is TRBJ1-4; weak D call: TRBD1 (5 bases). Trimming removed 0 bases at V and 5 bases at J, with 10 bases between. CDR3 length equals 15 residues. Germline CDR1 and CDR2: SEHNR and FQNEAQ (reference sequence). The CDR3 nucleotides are TGTGCCAGCAGCTTAGCTCGCGGGGGGAATGAAAAACTGTTTTTT. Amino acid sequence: CASSLARGGNEKLFF.

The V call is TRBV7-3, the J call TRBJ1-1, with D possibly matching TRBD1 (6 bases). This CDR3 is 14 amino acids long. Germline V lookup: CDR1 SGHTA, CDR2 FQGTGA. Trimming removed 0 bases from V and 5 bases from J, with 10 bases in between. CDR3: CASSLTRGNTEAFF. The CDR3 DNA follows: TGTGCCAGCAGCTTAACGAGGGGGAATACTGAAGCTTTCTTT. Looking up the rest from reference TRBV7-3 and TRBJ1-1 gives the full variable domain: GAGVSQTPSNKVTEKGKYVELRCDPISGHTALYWYRQSLGQGPEFLIYFQGTGAADDSGLPNDRFFAVRPEGSVSTLKIQRTERGDSAVYLCASSLTRGNTEAFFGQGTRLTVV.

The DNA of the CDR3 is TGTGCCAGCAGTTTATACACAGGGGGCGCGATACTTGAAGCTTTCTTT. This codes for CASSLYTGGAILEAFF. V and J are TRBV27 and TRBJ1-1; 9 positions match TRBD1. CDR3 length: 16 amino acids. Germline V CDR1 and CDR2: MNHEY, SMNVEV (reference sequence). V lost 1 base, J lost 7 bases, and 10 bases stayed unmatched.

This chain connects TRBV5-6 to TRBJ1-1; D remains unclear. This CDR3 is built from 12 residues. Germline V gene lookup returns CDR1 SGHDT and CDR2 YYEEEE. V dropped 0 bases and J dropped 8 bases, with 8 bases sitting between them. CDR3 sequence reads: CASSLGSSEAFF. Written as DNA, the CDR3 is TGTGCCAGCAGCTTGGGTTCGTCCGAAGCTTTCTTT.

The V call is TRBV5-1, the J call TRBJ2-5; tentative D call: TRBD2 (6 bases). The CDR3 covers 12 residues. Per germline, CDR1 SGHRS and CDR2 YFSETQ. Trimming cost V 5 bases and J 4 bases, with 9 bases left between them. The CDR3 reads CASSMGGETQYF. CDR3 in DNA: TGCGCCAGCAGTATGGGGGGAGAGACCCAGTACTTC.

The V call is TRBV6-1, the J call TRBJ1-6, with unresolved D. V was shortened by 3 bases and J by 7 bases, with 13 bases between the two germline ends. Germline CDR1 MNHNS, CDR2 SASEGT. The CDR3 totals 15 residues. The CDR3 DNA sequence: TGTGCCAGCAGTGATCAAGAGGTCCGGAATTCACCCCTCCACTTT. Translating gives CASSDQEVRNSPLHF.

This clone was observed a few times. The CDR3 DNA follows: TGTGCCAGCAGCTTACAGGGCCTGAATTCACCCCTCCACTTT. Its translation is CASSLQGLNSPLHF. This chain joins TRBV11-3 and TRBJ1-6; a possible D gene is TRBD1 (5 bases). The CDR3 length is 14 residues. Trimming left V 2 bases short and J 7 bases short, with 9 bases between. The germline V gene has CDR1 SGHNT and CDR2 YENEEA. The full variable domain, completed using reference TRBV11-3 and TRBJ1-6, is EAGVVQSPRYKIIEKKQPVAFWCNPISGHNTLYWYLQNLGQGPELLIRYENEEAVDDSQLPKDRFSAERLKGVDSTLKIQPAELGDSAVYLCASSLQGLNSPLHFGNGTRLTVT.

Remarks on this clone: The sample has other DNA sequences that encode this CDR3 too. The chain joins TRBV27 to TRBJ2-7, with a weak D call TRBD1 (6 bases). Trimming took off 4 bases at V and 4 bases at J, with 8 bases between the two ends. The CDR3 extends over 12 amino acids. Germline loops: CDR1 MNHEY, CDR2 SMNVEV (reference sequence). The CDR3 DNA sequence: TGTGCCAGCAGTTCACAGGGTTACGAGCAGTACTTC. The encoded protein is CASSSQGYEQYF.

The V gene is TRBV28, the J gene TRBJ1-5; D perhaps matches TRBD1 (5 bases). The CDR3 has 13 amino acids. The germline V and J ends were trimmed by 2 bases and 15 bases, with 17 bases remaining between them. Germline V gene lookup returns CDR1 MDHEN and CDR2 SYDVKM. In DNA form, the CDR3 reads TGTGCCAGCAGTTTAAGGTATCAGGGTTCTGGGCATTTT. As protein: CASSLRYQGSGHF.

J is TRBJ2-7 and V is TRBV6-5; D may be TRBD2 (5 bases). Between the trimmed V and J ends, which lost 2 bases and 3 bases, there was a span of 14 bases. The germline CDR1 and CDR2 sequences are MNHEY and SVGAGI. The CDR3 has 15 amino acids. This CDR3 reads CASSYGGHPSYEQYF. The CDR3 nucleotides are TGTGCCAGCAGTTACGGAGGCCACCCAAGCTACGAGCAGTACTTC.

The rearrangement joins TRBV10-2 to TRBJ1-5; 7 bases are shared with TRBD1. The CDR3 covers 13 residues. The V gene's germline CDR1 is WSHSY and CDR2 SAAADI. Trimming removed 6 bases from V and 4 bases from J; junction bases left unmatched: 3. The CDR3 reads CASSLQGNQPQHF. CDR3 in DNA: TGCGCCAGCAGCCTACAGGGGAATCAGCCCCAGCATTTT.

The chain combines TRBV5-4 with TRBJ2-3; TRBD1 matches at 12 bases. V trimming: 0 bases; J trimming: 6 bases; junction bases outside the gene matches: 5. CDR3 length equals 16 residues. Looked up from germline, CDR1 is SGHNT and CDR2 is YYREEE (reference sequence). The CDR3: CASSLAWGQGADTQYF. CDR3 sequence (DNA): TGTGCCAGCAGCTTGGCTTGGGGACAGGGGGCGGATACGCAGTATTTT.

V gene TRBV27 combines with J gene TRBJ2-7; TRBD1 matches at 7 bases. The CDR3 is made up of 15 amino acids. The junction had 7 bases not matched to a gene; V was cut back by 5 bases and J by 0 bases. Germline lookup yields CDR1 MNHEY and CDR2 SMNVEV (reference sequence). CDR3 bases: TGTGCCAGCAGTCTCCGACAGGGCTTCTCCTACGAGCAGTACTTC. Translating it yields CASSLRQGFSYEQYF.

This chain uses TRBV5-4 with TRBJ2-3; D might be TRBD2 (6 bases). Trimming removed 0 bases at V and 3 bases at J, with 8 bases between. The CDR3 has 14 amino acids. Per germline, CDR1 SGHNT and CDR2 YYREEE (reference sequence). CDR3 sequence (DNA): TGTGCCAGCAGCTTGGCGGGAGAGACAGATACGCAGTATTTT. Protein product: CASSLAGETDTQYF. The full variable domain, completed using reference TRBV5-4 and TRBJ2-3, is ETGVTQSPTHLIKTRGQQVTLRCSSQSGHNTVSWYQQALGQGPQFIFQYYREEENGRGNFPPRFSGLQFPNYSSELNVNALELDDSALYLCASSLAGETDTQYFGPGTRLTVL.

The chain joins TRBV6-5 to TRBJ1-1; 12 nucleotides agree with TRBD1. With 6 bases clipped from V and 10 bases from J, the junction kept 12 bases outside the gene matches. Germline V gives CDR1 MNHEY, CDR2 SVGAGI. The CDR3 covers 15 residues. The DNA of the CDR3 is TGTGCCAGCAGAAGAACCGGGACAGGGGGCGCAGGAGCTTTCTTT. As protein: CASRRTGTGGAGAFF.

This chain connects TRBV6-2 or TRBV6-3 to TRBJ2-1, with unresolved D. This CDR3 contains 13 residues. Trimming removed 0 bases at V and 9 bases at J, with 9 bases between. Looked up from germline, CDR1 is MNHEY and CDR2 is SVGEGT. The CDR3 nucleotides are TGTGCCAGCAGTTACTCCCAATTCAGTGAGCAGTTCTTC. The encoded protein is CASSYSQFSEQFF.

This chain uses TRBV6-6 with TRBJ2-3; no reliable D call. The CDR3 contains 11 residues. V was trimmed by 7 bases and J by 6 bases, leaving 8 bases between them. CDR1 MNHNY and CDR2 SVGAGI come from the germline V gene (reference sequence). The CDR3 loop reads CASTSLDTQYF. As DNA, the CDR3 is TGTGCCAGCACCTCACTGGATACGCAGTATTTT.

The CDR3 spells CASRETAISGNTIYF. As DNA, the CDR3 is TGTGCCAGCAGGGAAACAGCAATCTCTGGAAACACCATATATTTT. The rearrangement uses TRBV25-1 and TRBJ1-3, with D unresolved. V lost 6 bases, J lost 0 bases, and 12 bases lay in between. The CDR3 consists of 15 residues. The V gene's germline CDR1 is MGHDK and CDR2 SYGVNS. The whole variable domain, filled in from reference TRBV25-1 and TRBJ1-3, reads EADIYQTPRYLVIGTGKKITLECSQTMGHDKMYWYQQDPGMELHLIHYSYGVNSTEKGDLSSESTVSRIRTEHFPLTLESARPSHTSQYLCASRETAISGNTIYFGEGSWLTVV.

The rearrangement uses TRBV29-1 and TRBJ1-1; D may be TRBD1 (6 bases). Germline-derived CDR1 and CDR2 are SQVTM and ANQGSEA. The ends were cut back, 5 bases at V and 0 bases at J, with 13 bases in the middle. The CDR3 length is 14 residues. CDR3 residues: CSVPKDSLNTEAFF. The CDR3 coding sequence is TGCAGCGTTCCAAAGGACAGCCTGAACACTGAAGCTTTCTTT.